This passage covers 29 T cell receptor beta chains from one sample sequenced in a study of T-cell memory formation after mild COVID-19. TCRdb re-analysed the 5' RACE reads in MiXCR, keeping a single row per CDR3 protein. The sample lists 250,000 to 300,000 distinct CDR3 sequences, about a sixth seen once, with 23% in the top ten. The sequenced sample consisted of PBMCs or a T cell subset sorted from them (not recorded which). The receptors originated from a man between 18 and 29 years old who had mild COVID-19 (a few samples of this study predate the infection). Cell type and time point are not known.

The rearrangement links TRBV9 to TRBJ1-2; TRBD1 matches 8 bases. Germline values: CDR1 SGDLS, CDR2 YYNGEE. J lost 7 bases, V lost 0 bases, and 8 bases had no gene match. The CDR3 runs 15 residues. In DNA, the CDR3 is TGTGCCAGCAGCGTAGAAGGACAGGGCCTCCTTGGCTACACCTTC. The encoded protein is CASSVEGQGLLGYTF.

This clonotype was found a few times. This chain joins TRBV4-3 and TRBJ2-4, with D perhaps matching TRBD1 (7 bases). Trimming removed 0 bases from V and 8 bases from J, with 11 bases in between. The CDR3 has 14 residues. Germline values: CDR1 LGHNA, CDR2 YSLEER. The CDR3 reads CASSQDRGVDIQYF. For the CDR3, the DNA is TGCGCCAGCAGCCAAGACAGGGGGGTAGACATTCAGTACTTC.

This clonotype was found a few times. The J gene is TRBJ2-7, the V gene TRBV27; TRBD1 matches 11 bases. Germline CDR1 reads MNHEY; CDR2 reads SMNVEV (reference sequence). After removal of 5 bases from V and 7 bases from J, the junction contained 7 bases not matched to a gene. CDR3 length: 14 amino acids. The CDR3 nucleotides are TGTGCCAGCAGTCAGCGGACAGGGGGCGATGAGCAGTACTTC. Translated, it gives CASSQRTGGDEQYF.

A few counts support this clonotype. The chain is built from TRBV11-2 and TRBJ2-1; D not resolved. From germline, CDR1 is SGHAT and CDR2 FQNNGV. V lost 3 bases to trimming and J lost 5 bases, with 11 bases between them. This CDR3 comprises 14 residues. The CDR3 nucleotides are TGTGCCAGCAGCTTTCTTAACGAACACAATGAGCAGTTCTTC. It is translated as CASSFLNEHNEQFF.

In this sample, this clonotype turned up a few times. The chain employs TRBV4-1 and TRBJ1-2; D is perhaps TRBD1 (5 bases). The CDR3 runs 15 residues. V gave up 2 bases and J gave up 6 bases, with 16 bases separating them. Germline V lookup: CDR1 MGHRA, CDR2 YSYEKL. The CDR3 DNA sequence: TGCGCCAGCAGCCAACCCCATCGGGGGTCTCATGGCTACACCTTC. Translation: CASSQPHRGSHGYTF.

The V call is TRBV5-1, the J call TRBJ2-3, with D hard to call. V was shortened by 7 bases and J by 0 bases, with 12 bases between the two germline ends. The length of the CDR3 is 14 residues. The germline CDR1 and CDR2 sequences are SGHRS and YFSETQ. CDR3 nucleotide sequence: TGCGCCAGCCGACGAGAACCGAGCACAGATACGCAGTATTTT. Amino acids: CASRREPSTDTQYF.

The chain couples TRBV24-1 to TRBJ1-2; D not resolved. The germline V and J ends were trimmed by 3 bases and 4 bases, with 11 bases remaining between them. CDR3 length: 14 amino acids. The V gene's germline CDR1 is KGHDR and CDR2 SFDVKD. The CDR3 spells CATSDLRVGYGYTF. CDR3 sequence (DNA): TGTGCCACCAGTGATCTGCGGGTGGGCTATGGCTACACCTTC.

J is TRBJ2-2 and V is TRBV7-2; D is perhaps TRBD1 (6 bases). Trimming pared 8 bases from V and 6 bases from J, leaving 19 bases between. CDR3 length equals 15 residues. Germline V gene data show CDR1 as SGHTA and CDR2 as FQGNSA. The CDR3 loop is CASARWAGVPGELFF. For the CDR3, the DNA is TGTGCCAGCGCCCGGTGGGCAGGGGTACCCGGGGAGCTGTTTTTT.

This clonotype has a handful of counts. J is TRBJ2-7 and V is TRBV14, with 7 nucleotides matching TRBD1. J was trimmed by 4 bases and V by 4 bases; bases with no gene match: 7. CDR3 size: 14 residues. The germline V gene encodes CDR1 SGHDN and CDR2 FVKESK. CDR3 coding DNA: TGTGCCAGCAGCCCCGGGGACAGCTCTTACGAGCAGTACGTC. This translates into CASSPGDSSYEQYV.

The gene calls are TRBV6-2 or TRBV6-3 and TRBJ1-5; weak D call: TRBD1 (6 bases). This CDR3 is 15 amino acids long. Germline loops: CDR1 MNHEY, CDR2 SVGEGT. V was pared by 6 bases and J by 4 bases, with 16 bases between. The CDR3 DNA is TGTGCCAGCAGGAACGGACGAGGGGGTAATCAGCCCCAGCATTTT. It specifies CASRNGRGGNQPQHF.

The chain combines TRBV6-5 with TRBJ1-4; 7 bases line up with TRBD1. The germline CDR1 and CDR2 sequences are MNHEY and SVGAGI. This CDR3 is 16 amino acids long. Trimming cost V 3 bases and J 5 bases; bases outside gene matches: 9. CDR3 in amino acids: CASSYHLTGRNEKLFF. CDR3 sequence (DNA): TGTGCCAGCAGTTATCACTTGACAGGGCGCAATGAAAAACTGTTTTTT.

At least ten counts were recorded for this clonotype. The chain links TRBV7-9 to TRBJ2-2; 8 nucleotides agree with TRBD1. The CDR3 loop spans 17 amino acids. CDR1 is SEHNR and CDR2 is FQNEAQ in the germline V gene (reference sequence). The junction had 8 bases not matched to a gene; V was cut back by 0 bases and J by 5 bases. The CDR3 region is CASSLAPGTGRTGELFF. DNA for the CDR3: TGTGCCAGCAGCTTAGCGCCCGGGACAGGACGGACCGGGGAGCTGTTTTTT.

This clonotype appeared a few times. This rearrangement joins TRBV11-2 to TRBJ2-5; 16 bases agree with TRBD2. Germline CDR1 is SGHAT and CDR2 is FQNNGV. The CDR3 contains 17 residues. V lost 5 bases, J lost 5 bases, and 8 bases stayed unmatched. The CDR3 DNA is TGTGCCAGCAGCCCTCCGGGACTAGCGGGGGGGCCGGAGACCCAGTACTTC. It yields the protein CASSPPGLAGGPETQYF.

The chain is built from TRBV24-1 and TRBJ2-5, with a possible D match to TRBD2 (6 bases). The CDR3 is made up of 13 amino acids. In germline, CDR1 is KGHDR, CDR2 SFDVKD. The germline V and J ends were trimmed by 7 bases and 2 bases, with 10 bases remaining between them. This CDR3 is CATSRDFQETQYF. The DNA of the CDR3 is TGTGCCACCAGCAGGGACTTTCAAGAGACCCAGTACTTC.

This chain connects TRBV18 to TRBJ1-1; tentatively, D is TRBD1 (6 bases). The CDR3 totals 14 residues. Germline CDR1 KGHSH, CDR2 LQKENI. Trimming cost V 2 bases and J 5 bases, with 12 bases left between them. The CDR3 DNA is TGTGCCAGCTCACCAGCTCTGGGGGCTACTGAAGCTTTCTTT. Protein: CASSPALGATEAFF.

This clonotype was observed at least ten times. The rearrangement uses TRBV3-1 and TRBJ2-1; the D gene could be TRBD1 or TRBD2 (5 bases each). Germline V gene data show CDR1 as LGHDT and CDR2 as YNNKEL (reference sequence). V was shortened by 2 bases and J by 15 bases, with 17 bases between the two germline ends. This CDR3 is 13 amino acids long. CDR3 sequence reads: CASSQNLGDRWFF. Here the CDR3 DNA reads TGTGCCAGCAGCCAAAACTTGGGGGACCGTTGGTTCTTC.

The J gene is TRBJ2-3, the V gene TRBV6-1, with unresolved D. CDR1 is MNHNS, CDR2 SASEGT, per germline. The CDR3 is 14 amino acids. Trimming pared 3 bases from V and 1 base from J, leaving 8 bases between. The CDR3 bases are TGTGCCAGCAGTGAGGACCGACGCACAGATACGCAGTATTTT. Translating gives CASSEDRRTDTQYF.

Many counts were recorded for this clonotype. This chain joins TRBV7-2 and TRBJ2-2; D might be TRBD2 (5 bases). V was shortened by 2 bases and J by 3 bases, with 10 bases between the two germline ends. Germline CDR1 reads SGHTA; CDR2 reads FQGNSA. The CDR3 is 15 residues long. CDR3 in DNA: TGTGCCAGCAGCTTATCCGGGGTGGACACCGGGGAGCTGTTTTTT. Translating it yields CASSLSGVDTGELFF.

In its sample, this clonotype was seen a few times. The J gene is TRBJ2-7, the V gene TRBV20-1; weak D call: TRBD2 (5 bases). Germline CDR1 reads DFQATT; CDR2 reads SNEGSKA (reference sequence). The CDR3 is 13 amino acids. V shed 3 bases and J shed 3 bases, with 12 bases lying between them. CDR3 nucleotides: TGCAGTGCTAGCTTCGAGGGAAACTACGAGCAGTACTTC. As protein: CSASFEGNYEQYF.

This clonotype was counted at least ten times. This sequence joins TRBV6-5 and TRBJ1-1, with a tentative D call TRBD1 (6 bases). The CDR3 has 15 amino acids. V lost 7 bases to trimming and J lost 3 bases, with 18 bases between them. Per germline, CDR1 MNHEY and CDR2 SVGAGI. The DNA for the CDR3 is TGTGCCAGCACCCCAAGACCCACAGGGCACACTGAAGCTTTCTTT. It yields the protein CASTPRPTGHTEAFF.

This clonotype was detected ten times or more. V usage is TRBV6-5 and J usage is TRBJ1-5; D gene unclear. Germline V gives CDR1 MNHEY, CDR2 SVGAGI. The length of the CDR3 is 15 residues. The germline V and J ends were trimmed by 2 bases and 0 bases, with 8 bases remaining between them. CDR3 bases: TGTGCCAGCAGTTACGGGCGGAATAGCAATCAGCCCCAGCATTTT. Encoded protein: CASSYGRNSNQPQHF.

The chain links TRBV12-3 or TRBV12-4 to TRBJ1-2; maybe TRBD1 (6 bases). The CDR3 is made up of 14 amino acids. The V end lost 7 bases, the J end lost 8 bases, and 20 bases lay between the germline ends. The CDR3 sequence is CASTPFLGAAGYTF. DNA for the CDR3: TGTGCCAGCACCCCCTTTCTGGGGGCAGCGGGCTACACCTTC.

Ten or more counts support this clonotype. The chain has TRBV6-4 and TRBJ2-5; 9 bases line up with TRBD2. Unmatched junction bases numbered 4, after V lost 3 bases and J lost 2 bases. Germline CDR1 is MRHNA and CDR2 is SNTAGT. The CDR3 consists of 15 residues. CDR3: CASSEGGGEQETQYF. CDR3 DNA sequence: TGTGCCAGCAGTGAAGGCGGGGGGGAACAAGAGACCCAGTACTTC.

This clonotype has just a few counts. The chain has TRBV12-3 or TRBV12-4 and TRBJ2-1; D might be TRBD1 or TRBD2, each matching 5 bases. The CDR3 has 16 residues. The germline V and J ends were trimmed by 5 bases and 4 bases, with 18 bases remaining between them. The CDR3 spells CASSPRGASNYNEQFF. The CDR3 bases are TGTGCCAGCAGTCCCCGAGGGGCTAGCAATTACAATGAGCAGTTCTTC.

A few counts support this clonotype. The chain combines TRBV9 with TRBJ2-7; TRBD2 agrees at 16 bases. V was pared by 4 bases and J by 1 base, with 11 bases of the junction left unmatched. Per the germline V gene, CDR1 is SGDLS and CDR2 is YYNGEE. The CDR3 loop spans 19 amino acids. The CDR3 nucleotides read TGTGCCAGCAGCCCGCGGACGGGACTAGCGGGGGGGATTTCCTACGAGCAGTACTTC. It specifies CASSPRTGLAGGISYEQYF.

The rearrangement links TRBV7-3 to TRBJ2-3; 8 bases are shared with TRBD1. The CDR3 is 16 residues long. V dropped 5 bases and J dropped 5; count of bases not matched to a gene: 12. Germline-derived CDR1 and CDR2 are SGHTA and FQGTGA. The CDR3, as DNA: TGTGCCAGCAGCGATCTTCCCGGACAGGGATTAGATACGCAGTATTTT. Its protein product is CASSDLPGQGLDTQYF.

V gene TRBV6-5 combines with J gene TRBJ1-4; 8 bases match TRBD1. CDR1 and CDR2 (germline): MNHEY, SVGAGI. The CDR3 contains 13 residues. J lost 7 bases, V lost 6 bases, and 4 bases had no gene match. The CDR3 region is CASSRDRGEKLFF. The CDR3 DNA follows: TGTGCCAGCAGCCGAGACAGGGGTGAAAAACTGTTTTTT.

This clonotype has ten or more counts. V is TRBV7-2 and J is TRBJ2-5; possibly TRBD1 for D (8 bases). The CDR3 totals 14 residues. Looked up from germline, CDR1 is SGHTA and CDR2 is FQGNSA. Trimming shortened V by 4 bases and J by 4 bases, and 13 bases separated the two germline ends. CDR3 region: CASSYTGGAETQYF. For the CDR3, the DNA is TGTGCCAGCAGCTATACAGGGGGGGCAGAGACCCAGTACTTC.

This clonotype was recorded a few times. V gene TRBV6-2 or TRBV6-3 combines with J gene TRBJ1-5, with D hard to call. The CDR3 spans 15 residues. Germline values: CDR1 MNHEY, CDR2 SVGEGT. The V end was cut by 5 bases, the J end by 5 bases, with 16 bases between. The CDR3 region has the DNA TGTGCCAGCAGTGCGATGGCCAGCGCCGATCAGCCCCAGCATTTT. This encodes CASSAMASADQPQHF.